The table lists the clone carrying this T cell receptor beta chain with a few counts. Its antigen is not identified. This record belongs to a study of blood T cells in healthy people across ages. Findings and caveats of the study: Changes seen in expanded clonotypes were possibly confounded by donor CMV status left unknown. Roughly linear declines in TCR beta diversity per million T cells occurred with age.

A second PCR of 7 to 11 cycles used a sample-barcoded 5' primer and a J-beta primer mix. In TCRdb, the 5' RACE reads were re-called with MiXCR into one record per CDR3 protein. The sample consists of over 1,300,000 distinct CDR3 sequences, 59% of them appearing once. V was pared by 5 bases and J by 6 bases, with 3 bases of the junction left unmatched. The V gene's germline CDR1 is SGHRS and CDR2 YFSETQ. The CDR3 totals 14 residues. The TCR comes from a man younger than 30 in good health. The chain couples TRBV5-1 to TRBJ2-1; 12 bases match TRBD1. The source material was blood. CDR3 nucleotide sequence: TGCGCCAGCAGTTGGGGACAGGGGGCCAATGAGCAGTTCTTC. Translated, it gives CASSWGQGANEQFF.